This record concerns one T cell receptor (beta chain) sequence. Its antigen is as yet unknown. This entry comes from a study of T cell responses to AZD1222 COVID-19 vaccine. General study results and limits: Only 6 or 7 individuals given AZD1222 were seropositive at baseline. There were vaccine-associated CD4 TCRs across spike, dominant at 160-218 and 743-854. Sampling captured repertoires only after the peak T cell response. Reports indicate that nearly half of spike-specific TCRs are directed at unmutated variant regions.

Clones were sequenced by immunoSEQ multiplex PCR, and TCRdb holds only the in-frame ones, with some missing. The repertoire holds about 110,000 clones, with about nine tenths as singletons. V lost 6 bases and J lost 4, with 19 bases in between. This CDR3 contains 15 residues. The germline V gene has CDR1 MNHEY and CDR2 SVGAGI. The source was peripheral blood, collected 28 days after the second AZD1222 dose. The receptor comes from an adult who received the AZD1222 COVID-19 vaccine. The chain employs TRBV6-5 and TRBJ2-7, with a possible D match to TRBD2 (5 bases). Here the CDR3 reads CASRRDLDGWYEQYF. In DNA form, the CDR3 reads TGTGCCAGCAGGAGGGATCTCGACGGGTGGTACGAGCAGTACTTC.